This T cell receptor beta chain stems from a study of breast tumors, draining lymph nodes, adjacent tissues. Study results and limitations: Tumors had less TCR diversity than lymph nodes, more than nontumor tissue. Compared with basal-like, luminal-like tumors shared significantly more repertoire with nontumor tissue. Data fit most tumor T cells coming from lymph node, expanding in tumor.

This clonotype was counted at least ten times. As yet, its antigen is unknown. TCRdb recomputed calls from the multiplex PCR reads with MiXCR, one row per CDR3 protein. The sample shows some 38,000 distinct CDR3 sequences, 36% of them seen only once. The CDR3 consists of 15 residues. J lost 6 bases, V lost 7 bases, and 7 bases had no gene match. Germline CDR1 SGHTA, CDR2 FQGNSA. The V and J genes are TRBV7-2 and TRBJ2-3; 13 nucleotides agree with TRBD2. The sequence was collected from a female donor with breast cancer. Some clones in this sample may be carry-over from other donors' samples. What was sequenced was breast tumor tissue. CDR3 protein: CASKPGLAGRDTQYF. CDR3 DNA: TGTGCCAGCAAACCGGGACTAGCGGGGCGGGATACGCAGTATTTT.